This T cell receptor (beta chain) was captured by sequencing in a study of CD8 T cells in Susac syndrome (dated by TCRdb to about 2019). With regard to the full study: Repertoire sequencing was used to test whether CD8+ T cell activation and differentiation in Susac syndrome was antigen driven. The study at large found these results: The number of individuals in the TCR sequencing and HLA analysis was recognized as being relatively small.

RNA was extracted with the RNeasy kit and roughly 0.45 to 1 ug was reverse transcribed using random hexamers. The immunoSEQ multiplex PCR assay, covering 54 Vbeta and 13 Jbeta segments, was used to amplify TCR beta CDR3 regions. PCR amplification bias was corrected by using a synthetic template baseline for primer optimization and computational correction. Regarding the original processing steps: Reads were annotated to V, D and J genes per IMGT and analyzed with immunoSEQ Analyzer, keeping only productive sequences. Clonality was calculated as one minus the Shannon entropy normalized by log2 of the number of productive unique sequences. For each patient and control, public and private clones were evaluated within the 100 most prevalent clones. A clone was defined as Susac-specific if it was absent from the healthy and MS cohorts, from 1052 published viral clones and from other ImmuneACCESS disease sequences. In-frame beta chains were kept once TCRdb had trimmed the public reads at Q25 with fastp and called clones with MiXCR. Each CDR3 protein gets just one entry, which takes the most common genes and DNA from the rows behind it. What appears here as the V and J calls and clone size reflects TCRdb's work, not the paper's. Within this sample are about 160,000 distinct CDR3 sequences, with 92% of them counted one time only. The leading ten clones occupy roughly 0.08% of the sample.

CDR3 length: 15 amino acids, cysteine to phenylalanine. Solely the CDR3 DNA is kept, with 45 bases framed from the first base. The germline V gene sets CDR1 to MNHEY and CDR2 to SVGAGI. V is cut by 7 bases and J by 3 bases, and the space between the germline ends is 18 bases. On this clonotype itself: Its cognate antigen has yet to be identified. The record has no base qualities; no much larger clone is one base away.

High-throughput TCR beta sequencing profiled peripheral blood CD8+ and CD4+ T cells from healthy donors, Susac syndrome patients and multiple sclerosis patients. The healthy donors served as controls matched for age and sex. CD8+ TEMRA cells were enriched by FACS, while bulk CD8+ and CD4+ T cells were purified by magnetic negative isolation. Blood was drawn into EDTA tubes, processed within 24 hours, and PBMCs were isolated by density gradient centrifugation. PBMCs intended for TCR sequencing were frozen in liquid nitrogen and were later thawed in a 37 degrees C water bath. The sorted or isolated CD4+, CD8+ and CD8+ TEMRA cells had a purity of 90% or higher.

Here the chain combines TRBV6-5 and TRBJ1-1; perhaps TRBD1 is the D gene, with 6 bases matching. The TCR originated in a human donor in good health. Sequenced sample: CD4+ T cells from PBMCs. The nucleotides read TGTGCCAGCATTCGGACAGAAAGGAGGTACACTGAAGCTTTCTTT. The encoded protein is CASIRTERRYTEAFF.